The clone carrying this T cell receptor beta chain was seen a handful of times. The sample originates from a study of T cells in Graves' hyperthyroidism and ophthalmopathy. The V and J ends lost 1 base and 9 bases respectively, with 10 bases between them. Germline lookup yields CDR1 MNHEY and CDR2 SMNVEV (reference sequence). This CDR3 has 14 amino acids. TCR beta CDR3 regions were amplified from RNA transcripts. First-round RT-PCR targeting the TCR CDR3 was performed with the HTBI primer set. In TCRdb, the multiplex PCR reads were re-called with MiXCR into one record per CDR3 protein. This sample has around 500,000 distinct CDR3 sequences; about 20% occur once, and the top ten carry under 55%.

The chain carries TRBV27 and TRBJ1-6, with a weak D call TRBD1 (6 bases). Material: blood. The source of this sequence is a woman in her 70s with Graves' ophthalmopathy. Written as DNA, the CDR3 is TGTGCCAGCAGTTTATGGGGGGCTGGTTCACCCCTCCACTTT. Its protein is CASSLWGAGSPLHF.